This T cell receptor beta chain was recorded in a study of Tregs in tolerant kidney transplant recipients. Study details: Recipients received nonmyeloablative bone marrow transplants from related graft donors, with transient mixed chimerism.

Concerning this clone: The read terminates 3 residues ahead of where the CDR3 ends, so the germline J gene completes it.

Unstimulated regulatory T cells (CD4+CD25+CD127-), CD4+CD25- non-regulatory cells, CD4 and CD8 cells were FACS-sorted from thawed PBMCs. From germline, CDR1 is SGHTA and CDR2 FQGNSA. The CDR3 is made up of 13 amino acids. V dropped 0 bases and J dropped 6 bases, with 8 bases sitting between them. Assay used: immunoSEQ multiplex PCR; TCRdb lists only in-frame clones, some missing. The sample totals roughly 50,000 clones; its top ten clones hold about 0.83%. The chain couples TRBV7-2 to TRBJ1-2, with TRBD1 as a possible D gene (6 bases). This specimen consisted of CD4+ T cells from blood, obtained before the transplant. This TCR was recovered from a human donor who received a combined kidney and bone marrow transplant. Partial CDR3 DNA: TGTGCCAGCAGCTTAGCGGCAGGGGATGGC. Amino acids: CASSLAAGDG. The entire CDR3 sequence reads CASSLAAGDGYTF.